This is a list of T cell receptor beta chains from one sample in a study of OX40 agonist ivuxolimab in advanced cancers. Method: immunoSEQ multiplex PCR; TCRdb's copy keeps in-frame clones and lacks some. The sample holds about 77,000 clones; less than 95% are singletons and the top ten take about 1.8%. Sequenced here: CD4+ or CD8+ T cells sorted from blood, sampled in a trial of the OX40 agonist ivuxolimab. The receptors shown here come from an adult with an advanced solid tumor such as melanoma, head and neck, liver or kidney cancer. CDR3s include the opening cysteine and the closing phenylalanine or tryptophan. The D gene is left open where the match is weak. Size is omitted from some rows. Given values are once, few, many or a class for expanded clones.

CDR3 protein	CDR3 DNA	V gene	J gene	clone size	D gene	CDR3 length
CAWGTVGGFYNEQFF	TGTGCCTGGGGAACTGTGGGCGGGTTCTACAATGAGCAGTTCTTC	TRBV30	TRBJ2-1	.	.	15
CASSRRSSGSLGELFF	TGTGCCAGCAGTAGACGATCTAGCGGGAGTTTGGGGGAGCTGTTTTTT	TRBV28	TRBJ2-2	.	TRBD2	16
CASSADSIHTDTQYF	TGTGCCAGCAGCGCGGACTCGATTCACACAGATACGCAGTATTTT	TRBV6-1	TRBJ2-3	once	.	15
CASSLAPQNYGYTF	TGCGCCAGCAGCTTGGCCCCCCAGAACTATGGCTACACCTTC	TRBV5-1	TRBJ1-2	.	.	14
CASSPGLGTDTQYF	TGTGCCAGCAGCCCAGGGTTGGGCACAGATACGCAGTATTTT	TRBV11-1	TRBJ2-3	.	.	14
CSVLDRANQETQYF	TGCAGCGTCCTGGACAGGGCAAACCAAGAGACCCAGTACTTC	TRBV29-1	TRBJ2-5	.	TRBD1	14
CASSLAGTGGGNSPLHF	TGTGCCAGCAGCTTAGCGGGGACAGGGGGTGGTAATTCACCCCTCCACTTT	TRBV7-2	TRBJ1-6	.	TRBD1	17
CASSFEGREQYF	TGTGCCAGCAGCTTTGAGGGACGCGAGCAGTACTTC	TRBV11-3	TRBJ2-7	.	.	12
CASSLFGTANTEAFF	TGTGCCAGCAGTCTCTTCGGGACAGCGAACACTGAAGCTTTCTTT	TRBV27	TRBJ1-1	.	TRBD1	15
CASSLSPNTEAFF	TGTGCCAGCAGCTTGTCGCCCAACACTGAAGCTTTCTTT	TRBV5-6	TRBJ1-1	.	.	13
CASSTWTGYGYTF	TGTGCCAGTAGTACTTGGACAGGGTATGGCTACACCTTC	TRBV19	TRBJ1-2	.	TRBD1	13
CASSLGGVYGYTF	TGTGCCAGCAGTTTAGGGGGGGTTTATGGCTACACCTTC	TRBV28	TRBJ1-2	.	.	13
CATTRRTTGELFF	TGTGCCACCACGCGACGGACCACCGGGGAGCTGTTTTTT	TRBV19	TRBJ2-2	.	.	13
CARSLKAGWGRTSGNYEQYF	TGTGCCAGAAGCTTAAAGGCAGGCTGGGGCCGGACTAGCGGGAACTACGAGCAGTACTTC	TRBV7-5	TRBJ2-7	once	.	20
CASSATSSNNEQFF	TGTGCCAGCAGCGCCACTTCTTCCAACAATGAGCAGTTCTTC	TRBV9	TRBJ2-1	.	.	14
CASSRLEGPQHF	TGTGCCAGCAGTCGTCTCGAGGGGCCCCAGCATTTT	TRBV28	TRBJ1-5	.	.	12
CASKRRDGQNIQYF	TGTGCCAGCAAACGCCGGGACGGCCAAAACATTCAGTACTTC	TRBV6-5	TRBJ2-4	.	.	14
CASSVATLAYEQFF	TGTGCCAGCAGCGTGGCCACGCTAGCGTATGAGCAGTTCTTC	TRBV9	TRBJ2-1	.	.	14
CASSRGTGSVVDTQYF	TGCGCCAGCAGCCGAGGGACAGGGAGCGTGGTAGATACGCAGTATTTT	TRBV4-1	TRBJ2-3	.	TRBD1	16
CASSSQGTGDSPLHF	TGTGCCAGCAGCTCCCAAGGGACAGGGGATTCACCCCTCCACTTT	TRBV7-2	TRBJ1-6	.	TRBD1	15
CASSIRDSYEQYF	TGTGCCAGTAGTATAAGGGACTCCTACGAGCAGTACTTC	TRBV19	TRBJ2-7	.	.	13
CASGIVAGGTYEQYF	TGTGCCAGCGGGATAGTAGCGGGAGGGACCTACGAGCAGTACTTC	TRBV7-2	TRBJ2-7	.	TRBD2	15
CASSVDLAGGSDTQYF	TGTGCCAGCAGTGTCGATCTAGCGGGGGGTTCAGATACGCAGTATTTT	TRBV27	TRBJ2-3	.	TRBD2	16